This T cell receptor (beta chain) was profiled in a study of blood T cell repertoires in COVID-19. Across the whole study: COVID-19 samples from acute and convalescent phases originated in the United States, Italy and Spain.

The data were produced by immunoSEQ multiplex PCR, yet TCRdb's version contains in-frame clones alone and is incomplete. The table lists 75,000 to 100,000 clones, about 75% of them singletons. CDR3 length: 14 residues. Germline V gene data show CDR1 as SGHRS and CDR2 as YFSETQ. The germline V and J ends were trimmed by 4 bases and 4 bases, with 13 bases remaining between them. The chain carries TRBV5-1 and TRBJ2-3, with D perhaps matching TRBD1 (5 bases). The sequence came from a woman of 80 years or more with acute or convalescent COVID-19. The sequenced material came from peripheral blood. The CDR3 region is CASSGSGPPDTQYF. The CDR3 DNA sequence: TGCGCCAGCAGCGGATCAGGGCCGCCAGATACGCAGTATTTT.